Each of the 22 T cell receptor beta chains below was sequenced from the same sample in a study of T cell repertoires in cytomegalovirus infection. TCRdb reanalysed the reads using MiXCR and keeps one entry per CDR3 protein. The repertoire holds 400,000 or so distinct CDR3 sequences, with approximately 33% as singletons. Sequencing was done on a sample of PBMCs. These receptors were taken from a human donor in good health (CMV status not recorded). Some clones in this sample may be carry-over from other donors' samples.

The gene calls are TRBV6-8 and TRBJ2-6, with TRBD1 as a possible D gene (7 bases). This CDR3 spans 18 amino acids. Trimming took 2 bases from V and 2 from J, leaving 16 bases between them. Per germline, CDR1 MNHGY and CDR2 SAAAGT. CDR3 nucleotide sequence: TGTGCCAGCAGTTACCAGGGGGGCCTCGGGGCTGGGGCCAACGTCCTGACTTTC. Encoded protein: CASSYQGGLGAGANVLTF.

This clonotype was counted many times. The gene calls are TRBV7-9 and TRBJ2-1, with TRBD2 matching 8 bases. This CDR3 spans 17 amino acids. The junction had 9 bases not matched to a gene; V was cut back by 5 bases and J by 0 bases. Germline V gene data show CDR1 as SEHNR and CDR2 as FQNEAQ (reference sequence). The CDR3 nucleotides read TGTGCCAGCAGCCCGTATAGCGGGGAGAGCTCCTACAATGAGCAGTTCTTC. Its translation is CASSPYSGESSYNEQFF.

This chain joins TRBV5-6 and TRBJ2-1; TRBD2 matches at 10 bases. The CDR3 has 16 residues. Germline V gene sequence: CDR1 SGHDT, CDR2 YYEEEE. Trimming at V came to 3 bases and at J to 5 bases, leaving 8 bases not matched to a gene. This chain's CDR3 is CASSSMKRGGNNEQFF. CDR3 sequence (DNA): TGTGCCAGCAGCTCTATGAAGCGGGGGGGAAACAATGAGCAGTTCTTC.

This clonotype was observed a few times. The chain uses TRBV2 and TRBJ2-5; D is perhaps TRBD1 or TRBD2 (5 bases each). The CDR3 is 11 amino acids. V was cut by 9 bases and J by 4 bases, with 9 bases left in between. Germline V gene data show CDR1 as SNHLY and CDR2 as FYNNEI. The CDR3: CASGGRETQYF. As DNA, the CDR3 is TGTGCCAGTGGGGGACGAGAGACCCAGTACTTC.

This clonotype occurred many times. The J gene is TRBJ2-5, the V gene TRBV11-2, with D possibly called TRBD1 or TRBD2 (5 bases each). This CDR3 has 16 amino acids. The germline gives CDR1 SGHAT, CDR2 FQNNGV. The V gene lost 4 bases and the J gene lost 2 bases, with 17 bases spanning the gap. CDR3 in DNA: TGTGCCAGCAGCTCAATCAGGGACGGCACTCAAGAGACCCAGTACTTC. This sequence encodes CASSSIRDGTQETQYF.

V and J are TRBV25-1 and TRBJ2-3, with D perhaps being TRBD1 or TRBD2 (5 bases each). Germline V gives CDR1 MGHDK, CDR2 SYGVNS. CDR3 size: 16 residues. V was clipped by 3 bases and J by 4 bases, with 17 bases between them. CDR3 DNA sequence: TGTGCCAGCAGTGACCTATCGGGGCCTGCGGCAGATACGCAGTATTTT. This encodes CASSDLSGPAADTQYF. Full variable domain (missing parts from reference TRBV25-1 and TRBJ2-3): EADIYQTPRYLVIGTGKKITLECSQTMGHDKMYWYQQDPGMELHLIHYSYGVNSTEKGDLSSESTVSRIRTEHFPLTLESARPSHTSQYLCASSDLSGPAADTQYFGPGTRLTVL.

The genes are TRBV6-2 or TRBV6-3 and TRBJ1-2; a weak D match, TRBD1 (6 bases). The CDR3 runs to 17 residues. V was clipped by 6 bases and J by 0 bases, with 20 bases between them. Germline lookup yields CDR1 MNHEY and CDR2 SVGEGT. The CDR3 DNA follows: TGTGCCAGCAGCGCCTGGACAGCTTTACTTTCTAACTATGGCTACACCTTC. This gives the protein CASSAWTALLSNYGYTF.

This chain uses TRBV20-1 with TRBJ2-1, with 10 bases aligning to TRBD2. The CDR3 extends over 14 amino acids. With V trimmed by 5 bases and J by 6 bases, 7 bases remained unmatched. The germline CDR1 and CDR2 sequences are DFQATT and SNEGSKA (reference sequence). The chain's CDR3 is CSAHLAGGPNEQFF. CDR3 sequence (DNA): TGCAGTGCTCACTTAGCGGGGGGTCCCAATGAGCAGTTCTTC.

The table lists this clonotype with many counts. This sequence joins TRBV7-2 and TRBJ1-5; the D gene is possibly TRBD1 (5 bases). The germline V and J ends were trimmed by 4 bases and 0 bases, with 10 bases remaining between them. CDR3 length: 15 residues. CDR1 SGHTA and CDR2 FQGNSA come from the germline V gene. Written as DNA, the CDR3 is TGTGCCAGCAGCTATCAGACAGATAGCAATCAGCCCCAGCATTTT. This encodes CASSYQTDSNQPQHF.

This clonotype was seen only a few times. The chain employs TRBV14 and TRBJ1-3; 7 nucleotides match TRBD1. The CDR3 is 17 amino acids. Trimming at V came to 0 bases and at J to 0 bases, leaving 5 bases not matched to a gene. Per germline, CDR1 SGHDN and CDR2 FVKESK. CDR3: CASSQDPGQISGNTIYF. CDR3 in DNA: TGTGCCAGCAGCCAAGACCCGGGACAGATCTCTGGAAACACCATATATTTT.

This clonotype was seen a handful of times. The CDR3 spells CASSLGQEKVGYGYTF. Here the CDR3 DNA reads TGTGCCAGCAGCTTGGGACAGGAAAAGGTTGGCTATGGCTACACCTTC. V is TRBV7-9 and J is TRBJ1-2; 8 bases are a match to TRBD1. CDR3 length: 16 residues. Trimming at V came to 3 bases and at J to 4 bases, leaving 10 bases not matched to a gene. Per the germline V gene, CDR1 is SEHNR and CDR2 is FQNEAQ (reference sequence).

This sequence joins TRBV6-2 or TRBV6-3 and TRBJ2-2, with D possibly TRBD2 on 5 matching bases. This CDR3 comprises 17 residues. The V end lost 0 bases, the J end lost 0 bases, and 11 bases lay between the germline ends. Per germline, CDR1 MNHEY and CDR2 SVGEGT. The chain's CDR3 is CASSYSVERSNTGELFF. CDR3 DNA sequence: TGTGCCAGCAGTTACTCAGTAGAGCGGTCGAACACCGGGGAGCTGTTTTTT.

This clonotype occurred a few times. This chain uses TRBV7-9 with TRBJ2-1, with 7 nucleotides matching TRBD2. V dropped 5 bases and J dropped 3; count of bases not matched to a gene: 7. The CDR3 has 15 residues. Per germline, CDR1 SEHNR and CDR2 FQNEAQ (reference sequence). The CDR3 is CASSAGLVLYNEQFF. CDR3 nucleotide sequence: TGTGCCAGCAGCGCTGGACTAGTTCTCTACAATGAGCAGTTCTTC. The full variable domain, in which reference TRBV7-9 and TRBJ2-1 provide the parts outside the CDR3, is DTGVSQNPRHKITKRGQNVTFRCDPISEHNRLYWYRQTLGQGPEFLTYFQNEAQLEKSRLLSDRFSAERPKGSFSTLEIQRTEQGDSAMYLCASSAGLVLYNEQFFGPGTRLTVL.

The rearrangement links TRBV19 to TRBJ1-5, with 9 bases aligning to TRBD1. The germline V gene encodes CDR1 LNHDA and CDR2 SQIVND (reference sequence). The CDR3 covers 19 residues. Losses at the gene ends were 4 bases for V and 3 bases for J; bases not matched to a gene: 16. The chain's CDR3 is CASSTILPGQGSDNQPQHF. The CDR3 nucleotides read TGTGCCAGTAGTACGATCCTTCCGGGACAGGGAAGCGACAATCAGCCCCAGCATTTT.

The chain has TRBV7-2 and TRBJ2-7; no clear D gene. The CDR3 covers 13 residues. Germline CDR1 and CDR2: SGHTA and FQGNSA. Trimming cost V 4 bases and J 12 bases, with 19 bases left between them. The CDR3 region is CASSSQYTYELYF. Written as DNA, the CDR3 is TGTGCCAGCAGCTCACAATACACCTACGAGTTGTACTTC.

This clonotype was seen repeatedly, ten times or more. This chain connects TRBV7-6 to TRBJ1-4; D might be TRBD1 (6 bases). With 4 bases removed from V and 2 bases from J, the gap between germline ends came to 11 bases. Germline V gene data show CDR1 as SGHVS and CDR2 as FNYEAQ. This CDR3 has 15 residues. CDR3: CASSWGTGTNEKLFF. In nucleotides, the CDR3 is TGTGCCAGCAGCTGGGGTACAGGGACTAATGAAAAACTGTTTTTT.

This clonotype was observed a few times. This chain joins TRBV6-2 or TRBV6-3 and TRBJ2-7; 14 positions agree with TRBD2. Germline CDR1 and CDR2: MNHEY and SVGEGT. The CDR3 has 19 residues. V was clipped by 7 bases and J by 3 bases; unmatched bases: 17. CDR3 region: CASTYSRTSGGTFLYEQYF. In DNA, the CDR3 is TGTGCCAGCACCTACTCTCGGACTAGCGGGGGGACATTCCTCTACGAGCAGTACTTC.

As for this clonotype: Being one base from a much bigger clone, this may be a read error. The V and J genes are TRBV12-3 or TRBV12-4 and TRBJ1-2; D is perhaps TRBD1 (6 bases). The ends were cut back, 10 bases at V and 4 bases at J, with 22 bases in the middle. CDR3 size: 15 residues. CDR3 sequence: CANSPEGGGGYGYTF. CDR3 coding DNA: TGTGCCAACAGCCCGGAAGGTGGGGGCGGCTATGGCTACACCTTC.

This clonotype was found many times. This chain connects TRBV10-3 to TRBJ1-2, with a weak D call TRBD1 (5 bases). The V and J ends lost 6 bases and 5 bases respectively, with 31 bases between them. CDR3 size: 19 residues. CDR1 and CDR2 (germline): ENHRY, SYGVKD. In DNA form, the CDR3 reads TGTGCCATCAGGAACACCGGGACGGCCGCCCTATTAGGTTCTTATGGCTACACCTTC. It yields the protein CAIRNTGTAALLGSYGYTF.

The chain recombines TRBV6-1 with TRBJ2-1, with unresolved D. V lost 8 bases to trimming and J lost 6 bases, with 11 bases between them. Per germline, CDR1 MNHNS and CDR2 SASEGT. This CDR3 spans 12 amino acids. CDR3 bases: TGTGCCAGCTGTGCCGGTCTCAATGAGCAGTTCTTC. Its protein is CASCAGLNEQFF.

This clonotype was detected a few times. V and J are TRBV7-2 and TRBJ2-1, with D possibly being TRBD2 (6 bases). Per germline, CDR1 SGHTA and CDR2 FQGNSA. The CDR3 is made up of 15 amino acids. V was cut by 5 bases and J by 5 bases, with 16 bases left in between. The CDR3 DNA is TGTGCCAGCAGCCTATCCCGGGGGTGGCACAATGAGCAGTTCTTC. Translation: CASSLSRGWHNEQFF.

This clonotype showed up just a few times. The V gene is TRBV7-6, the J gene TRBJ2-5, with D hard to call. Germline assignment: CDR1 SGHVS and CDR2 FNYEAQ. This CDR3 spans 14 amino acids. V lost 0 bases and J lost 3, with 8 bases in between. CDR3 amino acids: CASSLAGREETQYF. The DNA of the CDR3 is TGTGCCAGCAGCTTAGCGGGCCGGGAAGAGACCCAGTACTTC.